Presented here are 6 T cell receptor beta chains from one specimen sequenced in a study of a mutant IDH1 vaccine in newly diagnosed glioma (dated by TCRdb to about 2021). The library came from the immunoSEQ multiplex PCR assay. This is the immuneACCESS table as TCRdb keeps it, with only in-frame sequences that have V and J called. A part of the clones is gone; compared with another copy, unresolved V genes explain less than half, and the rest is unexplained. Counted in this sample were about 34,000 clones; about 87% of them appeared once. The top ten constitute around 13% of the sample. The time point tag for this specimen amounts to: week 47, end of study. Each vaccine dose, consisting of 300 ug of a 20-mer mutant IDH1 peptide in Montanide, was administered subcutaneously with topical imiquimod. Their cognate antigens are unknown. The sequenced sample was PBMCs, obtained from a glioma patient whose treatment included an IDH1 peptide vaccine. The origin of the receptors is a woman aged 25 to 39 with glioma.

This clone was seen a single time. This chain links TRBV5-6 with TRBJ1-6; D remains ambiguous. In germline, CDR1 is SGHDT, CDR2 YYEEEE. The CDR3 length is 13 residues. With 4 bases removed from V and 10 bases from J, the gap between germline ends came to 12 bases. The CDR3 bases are TGTGCCAGCAGCGGTAGCGGGGTCTCACCCCTCCACTTT. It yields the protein CASSGSGVSPLHF.

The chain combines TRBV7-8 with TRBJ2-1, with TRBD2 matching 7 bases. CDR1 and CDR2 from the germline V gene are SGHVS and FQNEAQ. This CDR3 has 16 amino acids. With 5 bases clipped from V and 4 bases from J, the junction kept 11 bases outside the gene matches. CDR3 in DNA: TGTGCCAGCAGCCCCCTCGGGACTATGGGTTACAATGAGCAGTTCTTC. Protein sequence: CASSPLGTMGYNEQFF.

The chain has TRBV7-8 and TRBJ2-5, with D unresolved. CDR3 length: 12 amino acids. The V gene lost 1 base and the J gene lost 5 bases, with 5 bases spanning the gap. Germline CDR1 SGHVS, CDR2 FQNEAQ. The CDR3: CASSLGRETQYF. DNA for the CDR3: TGTGCCAGCAGCTTAGGTCGGGAGACCCAGTACTTC.

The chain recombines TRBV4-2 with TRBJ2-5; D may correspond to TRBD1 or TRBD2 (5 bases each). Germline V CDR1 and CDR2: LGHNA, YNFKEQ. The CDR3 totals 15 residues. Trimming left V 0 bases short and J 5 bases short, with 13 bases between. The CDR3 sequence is CASSQDGGKGETQYF. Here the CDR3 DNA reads TGTGCCAGCAGCCAAGATGGGGGAAAGGGGGAGACCCAGTACTTC.

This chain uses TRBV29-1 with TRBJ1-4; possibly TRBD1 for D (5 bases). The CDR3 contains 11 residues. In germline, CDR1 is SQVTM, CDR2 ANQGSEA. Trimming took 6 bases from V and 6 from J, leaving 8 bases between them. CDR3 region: CSVGTHEKLFF. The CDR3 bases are TGCAGCGTCGGGACCCATGAAAAACTGTTTTTT.

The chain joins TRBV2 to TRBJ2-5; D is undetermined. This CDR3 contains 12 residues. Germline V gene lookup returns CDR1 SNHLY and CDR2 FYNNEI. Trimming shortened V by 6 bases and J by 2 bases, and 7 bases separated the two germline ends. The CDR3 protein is CASRRAQETQYF. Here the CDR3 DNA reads TGTGCCAGCAGAAGGGCTCAAGAGACCCAGTACTTC.